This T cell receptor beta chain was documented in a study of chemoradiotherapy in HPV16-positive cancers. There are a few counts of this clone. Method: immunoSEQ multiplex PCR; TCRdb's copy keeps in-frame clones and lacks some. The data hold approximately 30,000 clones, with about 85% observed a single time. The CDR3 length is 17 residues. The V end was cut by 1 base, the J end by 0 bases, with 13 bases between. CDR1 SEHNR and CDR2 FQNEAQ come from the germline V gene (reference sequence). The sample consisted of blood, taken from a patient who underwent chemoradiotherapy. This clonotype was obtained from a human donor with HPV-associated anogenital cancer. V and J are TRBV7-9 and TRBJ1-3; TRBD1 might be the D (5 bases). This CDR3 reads CASSLGHGDFSGNTIYF. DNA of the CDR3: TGTGCCAGCAGCTTAGGACATGGGGACTTCTCTGGAAACACCATATATTTT.